This TCR beta chain derives from a study of blood T cell repertoires in COVID-19. In the study overall: Whether acute or convalescent, the COVID-19 samples came from the United States, Italy and Spain. PBMCs, B-cell-depleted T cells, or T cells provided the cDNA or gDNA that made up the material.

In the original analysis: Reference gene primer amplification yielded estimated nucleated cell counts. The assay was immunoSEQ multiplex PCR, and TCRdb's table has in-frame clones only and misses some. V, J and clone size reflect that table, while D and trimming were determined from the DNA. This table holds 100,000 to 150,000 clones, approximately 88% found once. This sequence was found in a man in his 60s with acute or convalescent COVID-19. Sequencing was performed on peripheral blood.

CDR3 sequence: CASLRDSSPYQPQHF. CDR3 sequence (DNA): TGTGCCAGTCTTCGGGATTCCAGCCCCTATCAGCCCCAGCATTTT. The chain couples TRBV2 to TRBJ1-5, with D unresolved. Trimming shortened V by 9 bases and J by 5 bases, and 20 bases separated the two germline ends. The germline CDR1 and CDR2 sequences are SNHLY and FYNNEI. The CDR3 runs to 15 residues.